A selection of T cell receptor beta chains follows, all from one sample in a study of blood T cell repertoires in COVID-19. Profiling relied on immunoSEQ multiplex PCR, and the TCRdb table lists in-frame clones only, not all of them. The sample has 200,000 to 250,000 clones, roughly 90% seen once; the top ten hold approximately 3%. What was sequenced was PBMCs or T cells enriched from blood (not recorded which). Every receptor here comes from a woman between 45 and 65 years old in a cohort exposed to, infected with or recovered from COVID-19 (not recorded which). Each CDR3 is given without its conserved first and last residue. The D gene is left open where the match is weak. Clone sizes are given selectively: once, few, many, or a class where the clone is expanded.

d_gene: TRBD1
v_gene: TRBV6-2/TRBV6-3
abundance: NA
j_gene: TRBJ1-2
CDR3aa: ASSPGTGYLSYGYT

d_gene: NA
v_gene: TRBV4-3
abundance: NA
j_gene: TRBJ1-2
CDR3aa: ASSRDRVYGYT

d_gene: TRBD1
v_gene: TRBV19
abundance: NA
j_gene: TRBJ2-4
CDR3aa: ASKGQGTKNIQY

d_gene: NA
v_gene: TRBV24-1
abundance: once
j_gene: TRBJ2-3
CDR3aa: ATSDAASPSTDTQY

d_gene: TRBD1
v_gene: TRBV5-1
abundance: NA
j_gene: TRBJ2-5
CDR3aa: ASSWGTGERETQY

d_gene: NA
v_gene: TRBV27
abundance: NA
j_gene: TRBJ1-1
CDR3aa: ASSLGAIDMGAF

d_gene: NA
v_gene: TRBV9
abundance: once
j_gene: TRBJ1-2
CDR3aa: ASSATGHLYGYT

d_gene: TRBD1
v_gene: TRBV10-3
abundance: NA
j_gene: TRBJ1-2
CDR3aa: AITHTGEGGYT

d_gene: TRBD1
v_gene: TRBV3-1/TRBV3-2
abundance: NA
j_gene: TRBJ2-1
CDR3aa: ASSLGQGGNEQF

d_gene: NA
v_gene: TRBV7-2
abundance: few
j_gene: TRBJ1-5
CDR3aa: ASSPDRNQPQH

d_gene: NA
v_gene: TRBV5-1
abundance: NA
j_gene: TRBJ1-1
CDR3aa: ASSLAAGAGVTEAF